A selection of T cell receptor beta chains follows, all from one sample in a study of blood T cells in healthy people across ages. In TCRdb, the 5' RACE reads were re-called with MiXCR into one record per CDR3 protein. The table includes approximately 490,000 distinct CDR3 sequences, 24% detected once. These data were likewise used in another study, on T cells of mothers and their children.

Sequencing was carried out using blood. The receptors here all came from a boy between 10 and 17 years old in good health. CDR3s include the opening cysteine and the closing phenylalanine or tryptophan. D genes are given only for firm matches. Clone size is stated in some rows and not others, as once, few, many or a class when expanded.

V: TRBV5-1
size: few
D: -
J: TRBJ1-1
CDR3: CASSSQPMNTEAFF
DNA: TGCGCCAGCAGCTCCCAGCCCATGAACACTGAAGCTTTCTTT

V: TRBV28
size: many
D: -
J: TRBJ1-6
CDR3: CASSSPPASNSPLHF
DNA: TGTGCCAGCAGTTCTCCTCCCGCTTCCAATTCACCCCTCCACTTT

V: TRBV20-1
size: many
D: TRBD2
J: TRBJ2-1
CDR3: CSASPTSGDHEQFF
DNA: TGCAGTGCTAGTCCGACTAGCGGGGACCATGAGCAGTTCTTC

V: TRBV27
size: -
D: -
J: TRBJ2-1
CDR3: CASSLFWTEYNEQFF
DNA: TGTGCCAGCAGTTTATTCTGGACAGAGTACAATGAGCAGTTCTTC

V: TRBV28
size: few
D: -
J: TRBJ1-5
CDR3: CASSFQGANQPQHF
DNA: TGTGCCAGCAGTTTTCAAGGTGCCAATCAGCCCCAGCATTTT

V: TRBV2
size: few
D: -
J: TRBJ2-7
CDR3: CASTPSYEQYF
DNA: TGTGCCAGCACCCCGAGTTACGAGCAGTACTTC

V: TRBV28
size: -
D: TRBD2
J: TRBJ2-3
CDR3: CASSLWLGAGGPQDTQYF
DNA: TGTGCCAGCAGTTTATGGCTGGGGGCGGGAGGGCCTCAAGATACGCAGTATTTT

V: TRBV5-6
size: few
D: TRBD2
J: TRBJ2-2
CDR3: CTSSLVLAGYGNTGELFF
DNA: TGTACCAGCAGCTTGGTTCTAGCGGGATACGGGAACACCGGGGAGCTGTTTTTT

V: TRBV11-3
size: -
D: TRBD1
J: TRBJ2-5
CDR3: CASSSDRDPRNLQYF
DNA: TGTGCCAGCAGTTCCGACAGGGACCCTCGAAATTTGCAGTACTTC

V: TRBV18
size: -
D: -
J: TRBJ1-6
CDR3: CASSQGYLHF
DNA: TGTGCCAGCTCGCAGGGTTACCTCCACTTT

V: TRBV29-1
size: -
D: TRBD1
J: TRBJ2-7
CDR3: CSVARTGPEQYF
DNA: TGCAGCGTTGCCCGGACAGGGCCCGAGCAGTACTTC

V: TRBV4-1
size: -
D: -
J: TRBJ2-3
CDR3: CASSQEPSPTDTQYF
DNA: TGCGCCAGCAGCCAAGAGCCAAGCCCCACAGATACGCAGTATTTT

V: TRBV7-2
size: few
D: TRBD2
J: TRBJ2-5
CDR3: CASIRTSGTETQYF
DNA: TGTGCCAGCATTAGGACTAGCGGGACGGAGACCCAGTACTTC

V: TRBV15
size: many
D: -
J: TRBJ2-1
CDR3: CATSIRGDSYNEQFF
DNA: TGTGCCACCAGCATCAGGGGCGACTCCTACAATGAGCAGTTCTTC

V: TRBV6-2/TRBV6-3
size: -
D: -
J: TRBJ2-1
CDR3: CASSPSLETYNEQFF
DNA: TGTGCCAGCAGCCCCAGCTTGGAGACCTACAATGAGCAGTTCTTC

V: TRBV20-1
size: few
D: TRBD2
J: TRBJ2-1
CDR3: CSASSGGGDYNEQFF
DNA: TGCAGTGCTAGCTCCGGCGGGGGTGACTACAATGAGCAGTTCTTC

V: TRBV7-2
size: -
D: -
J: TRBJ2-7
CDR3: CASSSQTGTYEQYF
DNA: TGTGCCAGCAGCTCTCAAACAGGGACCTACGAGCAGTACTTC

V: TRBV28
size: few
D: -
J: TRBJ2-2
CDR3: CASSWRGTRGGELFF
DNA: TGTGCCAGCAGTTGGCGCGGGACCAGAGGCGGGGAGCTGTTCTTT

V: TRBV5-6
size: -
D: -
J: TRBJ2-3
CDR3: CASSTYSPDTQYF
DNA: TGTGCCAGCAGCACCTACTCCCCCGATACGCAGTATTTT

V: TRBV5-5
size: few
D: TRBD2
J: TRBJ2-2
CDR3: CASSLGLAGGPDGELFF
DNA: TGTGCCAGCAGCTTGGGACTAGCGGGAGGGCCGGACGGGGAGCTGTTTTTT

V: TRBV9
size: few
D: -
J: TRBJ2-3
CDR3: CASSVGFTDTQYF
DNA: TGTGCCAGCAGCGTAGGATTCACAGATACGCAGTATTTT

V: TRBV5-1
size: -
D: TRBD2
J: TRBJ2-5
CDR3: CASSLASIGLAGQETQYF
DNA: TGCGCCAGCAGCTTGGCCTCAATCGGACTAGCGGGCCAAGAGACCCAGTACTTC

V: TRBV6-5
size: few
D: TRBD2
J: TRBJ2-5
CDR3: CASRLAGGPLNF
DNA: TGTGCCAGCAGACTGGCGGGGGGGCCCCTTAACTTC

V: TRBV12-3/TRBV12-4
size: -
D: TRBD2
J: TRBJ2-5
CDR3: CASSAVGGGQETQYF
DNA: TGTGCCAGCAGTGCCGTCGGGGGGGGGCAAGAGACCCAGTACTTC

V: TRBV2
size: few
D: -
J: TRBJ2-1
CDR3: CVSSVGLSSYNEQFF
DNA: TGTGTCAGCAGTGTTGGACTTAGCTCCTACAATGAGCAGTTCTTC

V: TRBV5-5
size: -
D: TRBD1
J: TRBJ2-5
CDR3: CASSLETGGGRETQYF
DNA: TGTGCCAGCAGCTTGGAGACAGGGGGAGGCCGAGAGACCCAGTACTTC

V: TRBV4-1
size: few
D: -
J: TRBJ2-7
CDR3: CASSQPLTGSYEQYF
DNA: TGCGCCAGCAGCCAACCCCTGACAGGCTCCTACGAGCAGTACTTC

V: TRBV5-5
size: few
D: -
J: TRBJ1-5
CDR3: CASSLGQVLQPQHF
DNA: TGTGCCAGCAGCTTGGGACAGGTCCTTCAGCCCCAGCATTTT

V: TRBV29-1
size: -
D: -
J: TRBJ2-7
CDR3: CSVEEGYNEQYF
DNA: TGCAGCGTTGAAGAGGGCTATAACGAGCAGTACTTC

V: TRBV29-1
size: -
D: -
J: TRBJ2-7
CDR3: CSVEVYGDEQYF
DNA: TGCAGCGTTGAGGTTTACGGGGACGAGCAGTACTTC

V: TRBV4-1
size: -
D: TRBD2
J: TRBJ2-7
CDR3: CASSQTSGSGSYEQYF
DNA: TGCGCCAGCAGCCAGACTAGCGGGAGTGGGTCCTACGAGCAGTACTTC

V: TRBV6-5
size: -
D: TRBD1
J: TRBJ2-5
CDR3: CASSYLPPGGLGETQYF
DNA: TGTGCCAGCAGTTACCTCCCGCCAGGGGGCTTAGGAGAGACCCAGTACTTC

V: TRBV7-2
size: few
D: TRBD1
J: TRBJ2-7
CDR3: CASSSPGTGGFSSYEQYF
DNA: TGTGCCAGCAGCTCTCCAGGGACAGGGGGATTCAGTAGCTACGAGCAGTACTTC

V: TRBV7-9
size: -
D: -
J: TRBJ2-7
CDR3: CASSRTTGAGTYEQYF
DNA: TGTGCCAGCAGCAGGACGACCGGGGCTGGGACCTACGAGCAGTACTTC

V: TRBV27
size: -
D: TRBD2
J: TRBJ2-1
CDR3: CASSLGTSGSRTHNEQFF
DNA: TGTGCCAGCAGCCTAGGGACTAGCGGGAGCAGGACCCACAATGAGCAGTTCTTC

V: TRBV12-3/TRBV12-4
size: few
D: TRBD2
J: TRBJ2-1
CDR3: CASNPGGAGNEQFF
DNA: TGTGCCAGCAACCCCGGGGGGGCCGGGAATGAGCAGTTCTTC

V: TRBV2
size: few
D: -
J: TRBJ2-3
CDR3: CASRGGPDTQYF
DNA: TGTGCCAGTAGAGGGGGACCAGATACGCAGTATTTT

V: TRBV28
size: -
D: -
J: TRBJ2-7
CDR3: CASSFSGRGYEQYF
DNA: TGTGCCAGCAGTTTTTCGGGCAGGGGATACGAGCAGTACTTC

V: TRBV12-3/TRBV12-4
size: -
D: -
J: TRBJ1-5
CDR3: CASSLGTENQPQHF
DNA: TGTGCCAGCAGTTTGGGCACAGAGAATCAGCCCCAGCATTTT

V: TRBV7-2
size: -
D: -
J: TRBJ1-6
CDR3: CASSLNGGSANSPLHF
DNA: TGTGCCAGCAGCTTGAATGGAGGGTCGGCCAATTCACCCCTCCACTTT

V: TRBV18
size: -
D: TRBD1
J: TRBJ1-3
CDR3: CASSPDRGPGNTIYF
DNA: TGTGCCAGCTCACCAGACAGGGGACCTGGAAACACCATATATTTT

V: TRBV20-1
size: few
D: TRBD2
J: TRBJ2-1
CDR3: CSARNQLAGFYNGQFF
DNA: TGCAGTGCTAGAAACCAACTAGCGGGATTCTACAATGGGCAGTTCTTC

V: TRBV14
size: -
D: -
J: TRBJ2-7
CDR3: CASSQAPRDEQYF
DNA: TGTGCCAGCAGCCAAGCCCCCAGAGACGAGCAGTACTTC

V: TRBV27
size: -
D: -
J: TRBJ1-3
CDR3: CASSLGLPGTGNTIYF
DNA: TGTGCCAGCAGTTTAGGACTCCCGGGGACAGGAAACACCATATATTTT

V: TRBV4-1
size: few
D: -
J: TRBJ2-7
CDR3: CASSQATSPAYEQYF
DNA: TGCGCCAGCAGCCAGGCTACTAGCCCGGCCTACGAGCAGTACTTC

V: TRBV20-1
size: -
D: TRBD1
J: TRBJ1-1
CDR3: CSARNRGALNTEAFF
DNA: TGCAGTGCGAGAAACAGGGGAGCCTTGAACACTGAAGCTTTCTTT

V: TRBV29-1
size: -
D: -
J: TRBJ2-1
CDR3: CSVIGAWSYNEQFF
DNA: TGCAGCGTGATAGGGGCTTGGTCCTACAATGAGCAGTTCTTC

V: TRBV6-2/TRBV6-3
size: few
D: -
J: TRBJ2-7
CDR3: CASSQLPGGNYEQYF
DNA: TGTGCCAGCAGTCAACTGCCCGGGGGCAACTACGAGCAGTACTTC

V: TRBV7-2
size: -
D: -
J: TRBJ1-1
CDR3: CASSFPWGVNNMNTEAFF
DNA: TGTGCCAGCAGCTTTCCTTGGGGCGTTAATAACATGAACACTGAAGCTTTCTTT